This T cell receptor beta chain was documented in a study of blood T cell repertoires in COVID-19. In the study's own analysis: Reference gene primer amplification yielded estimated nucleated cell counts. Profiled with immunoSEQ multiplex PCR; TCRdb holds only in-frame clones, not every one. The V and J calls and clone size are taken from that table; D and trimming were inferred from the DNA. The sample holds about 100,000 clones, roughly 84% seen once. This CDR3 spans 14 amino acids. The germline V gene encodes CDR1 ENHRY and CDR2 SYGVKD. A remark on this clone: At one of its ends the junction is not consistent with the germline gene, which may arise from a read error.

The chain combines TRBV10-3 with TRBJ2-3, with TRBD2 as a possible D gene (6 bases). The sequence was collected from a human donor in a cohort sampled during active COVID-19. Sequenced material: peripheral blood. The CDR3 nucleotides read TGTGCCATCAGCGAGTGGGGGGACCGAGATACGCAGTATTTT. It translates to CAISEWGDRDTQYF.